Below, one T cell receptor (beta chain) is given with its context. These data come from a study of shared clonotypes between healthy human individuals. Here immunoSEQ multiplex PCR was the method, and the copy in TCRdb shows in-frame clones only, minus some. Of 2.5 million or so clones listed, roughly 92% were seen once; the top ten hold more than 0.12%. The CDR3 length is 14 residues. Germline trimming cut 6 bases from V and 2 bases from J; bases unmatched to any gene: 5. The germline CDR1 and CDR2 sequences are LNHDA and SQIVND (reference sequence). This sequence originates from a man younger than 35 in good health. The genes are TRBV19 and TRBJ1-1; 8 bases agree with TRBD1. The specimen was naive CD4+ T cells sorted from blood. Subset given: CD45RA+ positively selected. The CDR3 loop is CASRMTGDNTEAFF. The CDR3 bases are TGTGCCAGTAGGATGACAGGGGATAACACTGAAGCTTTCTTT.